This TCR beta chain comes out of a study of blood T cells in healthy people across ages. Study results and caveats: Older individuals had lower TCR beta diversity per million T cells (the decline was roughly linear).

This CDR3 has 17 residues. Between the trimmed V and J ends, which lost 1 base and 1 base, there was a span of 16 bases. The germline gives CDR1 SGDLS, CDR2 YYNGEE. It was roughly 10 milliliters of peripheral blood that were drawn from each donor. Worth noting for this clonotype: No antigen is known for it.

Primers used in a second PCR of about 6 to 11 cycles were a sample-barcoded 5' primer and a J-beta primer mix. TCRdb processed the 5' RACE reads anew with MiXCR; each CDR3 protein has one entry. The sample holds roughly 730,000 distinct CDR3 sequences, more than 55% seen once. The clonotype comes from a man aged 35-49 years in good health. This rearrangement joins TRBV9 to TRBJ2-3, with D perhaps matching TRBD1 (6 bases). Specimen: blood. The CDR3 DNA follows: TGTGCCAGCAGCGTAAGTCTGAGGGGGTCAGGCACAGATACGCAGTATTTT. It encodes CASSVSLRGSGTDTQYF.